This record looks at one T cell receptor beta chain sequence and its context. The data were taken from a study of neoadjuvant anti-PD-1 for oral cavity cancer. Germline V gives CDR1 SGHDN, CDR2 FVKESK. This CDR3 spans 15 amino acids. Trimming removed 3 bases at V and 6 bases at J, with 17 bases between. The data were produced by immunoSEQ multiplex PCR, yet TCRdb's version contains in-frame clones alone and is incomplete. Here the sample spans roughly 14,000 clones, about 61% being singletons. This TCR was recovered from a person aged 35-79 years with oral cavity squamous cell carcinoma. The chain combines TRBV14 with TRBJ1-1; D is ambiguous. The material was PBMCs, obtained before nivolumab (anti-PD-1) treatment. CDR3: CASSQGRSQSAEAFF. CDR3 DNA sequence: TGTGCCAGCAGCCAGGGGAGGAGTCAATCCGCTGAAGCTTTCTTT.